The 9 T cell receptor beta chains presented below share a single source sample, sequenced in a study of cytomegalovirus exposure and HLA in healthy donors. The PCR had 60 Vbeta and 13 Jbeta primers. Using immunoSEQ multiplex PCR, the repertoire was profiled, and TCRdb retains in-frame clones only, with some absent. The data contain over 150,000 clones, 80% to 85% of them singletons. The sequenced sample consisted of PBMCs. These receptors originate from a man in his fifties in good health and CMV-seronegative.

The genes are TRBV4-1 and TRBJ1-2; TRBD1 is a possible D gene (5 bases). This CDR3 has 14 residues. Germline V gene lookup returns CDR1 MGHRA and CDR2 YSYEKL. V lost 3 bases and J lost 2, with 10 bases in between. This CDR3 reads CASSQASGNYGYTF. In DNA form, the CDR3 reads TGCGCCAGCAGCCAGGCTTCAGGGAACTATGGCTACACCTTC.

This clone was picked up one time. At one end the junction does not follow the germline gene, possibly because of a read error. The chain has TRBV7-9 and TRBJ1-5, with 9 bases that match TRBD1. CDR1 is SEHNR, CDR2 FQNEAQ, per germline (reference sequence). The length of the CDR3 is 14 residues. DNA of the CDR3: TGTTCCAGCAGCCCAGGACAGGGGAAACAGCCCCAGCATTTT. Its translation is CSSSPGQGKQPQHF.

V and J are TRBV21-1 and TRBJ2-6; the table assigns TRBD1, which was not confirmed against the DNA. TRBV21-1 is labeled a pseudogene. The CDR3 length is 19 residues. This CDR3 is CASSKRPGQTDSGANVLTF. CDR3 coding DNA: TGTGCCAGCAGCAAACGCCCGGGACAGACTGACTCTGGGGCCAACGTCCTGACTTTC.

The chain has TRBV9 and TRBJ2-6; D is perhaps TRBD1 (5 bases). Germline CDR1 is SGDLS and CDR2 is YYNGEE. Trimming removed 0 bases at V and 2 bases at J, with 6 bases between. The CDR3 is made up of 15 amino acids. The CDR3: CASSVVTAGANVLTF. The DNA of the CDR3 is TGTGCCAGCAGCGTAGTGACAGCTGGGGCCAACGTCCTGACTTTC.

V gene TRBV7-9 combines with J gene TRBJ2-4; D gene unclear. Trimming removed 2 bases from V and 8 bases from J, with 10 bases in between. This CDR3 has 13 amino acids. Germline lookup yields CDR1 SEHNR and CDR2 FQNEAQ (reference sequence). Here the CDR3 DNA reads TGTGCCAGCAGCTTAACGGGTTGGGACATTCAGTACTTC. Residues: CASSLTGWDIQYF.

As DNA, the CDR3 is TGTTCCGGATGGACTAGCGGAAACACCGGGGAGCTGTTTTTT. Residues: CSGWTSGNTGELFF. The chain joins TRBV7-9 to TRBJ2-2, with TRBD2 identical over 10 bases. CDR1 and CDR2 (germline): SEHNR, FQNEAQ (reference sequence). This CDR3 is built from 14 residues.

The chain joins TRBV6-5 to TRBJ2-1; maybe TRBD1 (6 bases). The CDR3 covers 15 residues. The V end lost 0 bases, the J end lost 9 bases, and 15 bases lay between the germline ends. Germline V lookup: CDR1 MNHEY, CDR2 SVGAGI. The CDR3 spells CASSYSNRVRGEQFF. The CDR3, as DNA: TGTGCCAGCAGTTACTCAAACAGGGTTCGGGGTGAGCAGTTCTTC.

J is TRBJ2-3 and V is TRBV19, with D tentatively TRBD1 (6 bases). There are 13 residues in the CDR3. The germline CDR1 and CDR2 sequences are LNHDA and SQIVND (reference sequence). Trimming took 6 bases from V and 7 from J, leaving 14 bases between them. CDR3 nucleotide sequence: TGTGCCAGTAGGAGGCAACAGGGAAATACGCAGTATTTT. Its protein product is CASRRQQGNTQYF.

This sequence joins TRBV5-4 and TRBJ2-1, with D tentatively TRBD1 (6 bases). Germline V gives CDR1 SGHNT, CDR2 YYREEE (reference sequence). The ends were cut back, 1 base at V and 3 bases at J, with 11 bases in the middle. The CDR3 covers 15 residues. The CDR3: CASSLQDRLYNEQFF. In nucleotides, the CDR3 is TGTGCCAGCAGCTTGCAGGACAGACTCTACAATGAGCAGTTCTTC.